Listed here is a single TCR beta chain. This entry is derived from a study of T cells in Graves' hyperthyroidism and ophthalmopathy. Using RNA transcripts as the source, TCR beta CDR3 regions were amplified. HTBI primers were the set used in a first-round RT-PCR of the TCR CDR3. Via MiXCR, TCRdb re-called the multiplex PCR reads, giving one row per CDR3 protein. The sample has approximately 330,000 distinct CDR3 sequences, roughly 13% seen once. Diagnoses were established using clinical symptoms, serum thyroxine and TRAb, thyroid ultrasound and orbital computed tomography. The origin of this receptor is a woman in her thirties or forties with Graves' ophthalmopathy. The sample consisted of blood.

CDR3 region: CASSYSTGNSPLHF. In nucleotides, the CDR3 is TGTGCCAGCAGTTACTCCACAGGGAATTCACCCCTCCACTTT. This chain links TRBV6-6 with TRBJ1-6; tentatively, D is TRBD1 (6 bases). The germline V gene has CDR1 MNHNY and CDR2 SVGAGI (reference sequence). The V gene lost 0 bases and the J gene lost 7 bases, with 7 bases spanning the gap. The CDR3 covers 14 residues.